This T cell receptor beta chain appears in the sequencing data of a study of blood T cells in healthy people across ages. Of note for this clonotype: Its specificity is unknown.

Sample-barcoded 5' priming and a J-beta primer mix drove a second PCR of about 6 to 12 cycles. Each cDNA was tagged by a template-switch adaptor containing 12 random nucleotides. Sequencing yielded, for each sample, at least 2.5 million paired-end reads carrying CDR3. Using its own MiXCR run on the 5' RACE reads, TCRdb lists one record per CDR3 protein. The sample has about 730,000 distinct CDR3 sequences, roughly 41% seen once. CDR1 and CDR2 (germline): LGHDT, YNNKEL (reference sequence). CDR3 length: 11 residues. V dropped 5 bases and J dropped 6 bases, with 6 bases sitting between them. Findings and caveats of the study: Among T cells, TCR beta diversity per million cells dropped roughly linearly as age rose. Unsorted PBMCs ruled out conclusive naive versus antigen-experienced comparison.

The receptor was isolated from an older woman in good health. The chain couples TRBV3-1 to TRBJ2-3; D remains ambiguous. The sequenced material came from blood. This chain's CDR3 is CASSTRDTQYF. CDR3 nucleotide sequence: TGTGCCAGCAGCACCCGGGATACGCAGTATTTT.